The next 10 T cell receptor beta chains were all read from a single sample in a study of T cell repertoires in cytomegalovirus infection. TCRdb recomputed calls from the reads with MiXCR, one row per CDR3 protein. The sample has hundreds of thousands of distinct CDR3 sequences, around 29% seen once; the top ten hold 11% to 15%. These receptors have no known antigen. The sample was cultured CD8+ T cells from PBMCs, taken from culture after CMV antigen stimulation. The receptors originated from a human donor in good health (CMV status not recorded). Some clones in this sample may be carry-over from other donors' samples.

Points on this clonotype: A read error may be the cause here, since a much bigger clone is one base away. This chain joins TRBV7-8 and TRBJ2-1; no firm D call. The CDR3 length is 14 residues. Germline V CDR1 and CDR2: SGHVS, FQNEAQ. Here the CDR3 reads CASSPTADHNKQFF. The CDR3 DNA is TGTGCCAGCAGCCCCACCGCGGATCACAATAAGCAGTTCTTC. Complete variable domain (other parts from reference TRBV7-8 and TRBJ2-1): GAGVSQSPRYKVAKRGQDVALRCDPISGHVSLFWYQQALGQGPEFLTYFQNEAQLDKSGLPSDRFFAERPEGSVSTLKIQRTQQEDSAVYLCASSPTADHNKQFFGPGTRLTVL.

This clonotype was seen at least ten times. The chain joins TRBV7-8 to TRBJ1-1; perhaps TRBD1 as D (6 bases). Trimming shortened V by 5 bases and J by 3 bases, and 13 bases separated the two germline ends. Germline V CDR1 and CDR2: SGHVS, FQNEAQ. CDR3 size: 14 residues. CDR3 DNA sequence: TGTGCCAGCAGCGCAGGGGTGGGGGACACTGAAGCTTTCTTT. The encoded protein is CASSAGVGDTEAFF.

The rearrangement uses TRBV15 and TRBJ2-3; 8 bases line up with TRBD1. The length of the CDR3 is 14 residues. Trimming took 3 bases from V and 6 from J; bases not matched to a gene: 5. Germline V gene lookup returns CDR1 LNHNV and CDR2 YYDKDF (reference sequence). The CDR3 sequence is CATSRTGVPDTQYF. CDR3 in DNA: TGTGCCACCAGCAGGACAGGGGTCCCGGATACGCAGTATTTT.

This clonotype was seen more than once but under ten times. V usage is TRBV25-1 and J usage is TRBJ1-2; D unclear. The CDR3 has 14 residues. Per germline, CDR1 MGHDK and CDR2 SYGVNS. Trimming shortened V by 4 bases and J by 2 bases, and 11 bases separated the two germline ends. In DNA form, the CDR3 reads TGTGCCAGCAGTGGACCCACAGAGAACTATGGCTACACCTTC. Protein product: CASSGPTENYGYTF.

This clonotype was recorded many times. This rearrangement joins TRBV7-8 to TRBJ2-7; D might be TRBD2 (5 bases). In germline, CDR1 is SGHVS, CDR2 FQNEAQ. Trimming cost V 1 base and J 7 bases, with 11 bases left between them. The CDR3 has 13 residues. In nucleotides, the CDR3 is TGTGCCAGCAGCTTAGACGCGCCGGGGGAGCAGTACGTC. Translated, it gives CASSLDAPGEQYV.

This clonotype was picked up many times. V gene TRBV7-8 combines with J gene TRBJ2-7, with D possibly being TRBD2 (6 bases). The germline V gene has CDR1 SGHVS and CDR2 FQNEAQ. The CDR3 is 13 residues long. Trimming removed 1 base from V and 6 bases from J, with 10 bases in between. CDR3 sequence (DNA): TGTGCCAGCAGCTTAGGGGGACTGGGCGAGCAGTACGTC. It specifies CASSLGGLGEQYV.

V and J are TRBV5-5 and TRBJ2-7; 10 bases match TRBD1. With 0 bases clipped from V and 2 bases from J, the junction kept 5 bases outside the gene matches. The CDR3 covers 16 residues. Germline values: CDR1 SGHKS, CDR2 YYEKEE (reference sequence). This CDR3 is CASSLAGDRGPYEQYV. For the CDR3, the DNA is TGTGCCAGCAGCTTGGCCGGGGACAGGGGCCCCTACGAGCAGTACGTC.

The chain couples TRBV7-2 to TRBJ2-5; D is unclear. CDR3 length equals 13 residues. The V gene's germline CDR1 is SGHTA and CDR2 FQGNSA. V lost 4 bases to trimming and J lost 10 bases, with 16 bases between them. CDR3 amino acids: CASSYVSPEVQYF. In DNA form, the CDR3 reads TGTGCCAGCAGCTATGTCTCCCCCGAGGTCCAGTACTTC.

This clonotype was detected a few times. The rearrangement links TRBV27 to TRBJ2-2; the match to TRBD2 covers 7 bases. The germline gives CDR1 MNHEY, CDR2 SMNVEV (reference sequence). Trimming took 7 bases from V and 5 from J; bases not matched to a gene: 4. There are 13 residues in the CDR3. CDR3 in amino acids: CASKGGGTGELFF. The DNA for the CDR3 is TGTGCCAGCAAAGGCGGGGGTACCGGGGAGCTGTTTTTT.

This clonotype was counted a few times. The V gene is TRBV27, the J gene TRBJ2-1, with 9 bases lining up with TRBD1. Germline V gene sequence: CDR1 MNHEY, CDR2 SMNVEV (reference sequence). The CDR3 sequence is 15 residues long. V lost 1 base, J lost 2 bases, and 0 bases stayed unmatched. The CDR3 protein is CASSLWTGAYNEQFF. Written as DNA, the CDR3 is TGTGCCAGCAGTTTATGGACAGGGGCCTACAATGAGCAGTTCTTC.